One sample yielded the 29 T cell receptor beta chains listed below, sequenced in a study of tumor T cells in aggressive B-cell lymphoma (dated 2017 in TCRdb). The receptor library was made with the immunoSEQ multiplex PCR assay. The table was pulled from immuneACCESS by TCRdb, which kept in-frame rearrangements only. Such tables lose some clones; where checked, under half of the loss comes from unresolved V genes, and the rest has no known cause. In this sample the table shows some 7,000 clones, nearly 90% of which occur a single time. Approximately 3% of the sample is taken by the ten largest. Material for sequencing was tumor tissue. These receptors all come from an adult with diffuse large B cell lymphoma. Some clones in this sample may be carry-over from other donors' samples.

This chain connects TRBV9 to TRBJ1-1; D not certain. The V gene's germline CDR1 is SGDLS and CDR2 YYNGEE. The CDR3 covers 13 residues. Trimming stripped 0 bases from V and 3 bases from J, with 6 bases between. The CDR3 DNA follows: TGTGCCAGCAGCGTAGGGCAGGACACTGAAGCTTTCTTT. This codes for CASSVGQDTEAFF.

The CDR3 sequence: CAWSPTFVRTDTQYF. DNA for the CDR3: TGTGCCTGGAGTCCCACTTTCGTACGGACAGATACGCAGTATTTT. The chain employs TRBV30 and TRBJ2-3, with no clear D. Trimming stripped 2 bases from V and 3 bases from J, with 15 bases between. Germline values: CDR1 GTSNPN, CDR2 SVGIG (reference sequence). This CDR3 is 15 amino acids long. The variable domain in full, with the rest retrieved from reference TRBV30 and TRBJ2-3, is SQTIHQWPATLVQPVGSPLSLECTVEGTSNPNLYWYRQAAGRGLQLLFYSVGIGQISSEVPQNLSASRPQDRQFILSSKKLLLSDSGFYLCAWSPTFVRTDTQYFGPGTRLTVL.

The rearrangement links TRBV27 to TRBJ2-7, with D perhaps TRBD1 (5 bases). V dropped 5 bases and J dropped 2 bases, with 16 bases sitting between them. This CDR3 is 15 amino acids long. Germline CDR1 reads MNHEY; CDR2 reads SMNVEV (reference sequence). CDR3: CASSPEGAPAYEQYF. In nucleotides, the CDR3 is TGTGCCAGCAGTCCAGAAGGGGCTCCAGCCTACGAGCAGTACTTC.

This clone is a singleton in its sample. The rearrangement joins TRBV30 to TRBJ1-5; no clear D. CDR3 length: 14 residues. The germline V and J ends were trimmed by 1 base and 1 base, with 8 bases remaining between them. Germline loops: CDR1 GTSNPN, CDR2 SVGIG (reference sequence). The CDR3 spells CAWSGSVSNQPQHF. In DNA form, the CDR3 reads TGTGCCTGGAGTGGGTCGGTCAGCAATCAGCCCCAGCATTTT.

This rearrangement joins TRBV10-3 to TRBJ1-4, with D perhaps matching TRBD1 (5 bases). CDR1 is ENHRY, CDR2 SYGVKD, per germline. The CDR3 length is 15 residues. The V and J ends lost 7 bases and 5 bases respectively, with 17 bases between them. CDR3 sequence: CAIIHSGGENEKLFF. CDR3 DNA sequence: TGTGCCATCATCCACAGCGGAGGGGAGAATGAAAAACTGTTTTTT.

With respect to this clone: At one end, the junction sequence differs from germline, possibly due to a read error. The chain couples TRBV18 to TRBJ1-1; D is ambiguous. The CDR3 loop spans 15 amino acids. Germline V CDR1 and CDR2: KGHSH, LQKENI. CDR3 in amino acids: CASSLRVGIATEAFF. For the CDR3, the DNA is TGTGCTAGCTCATTGCGGGTGGGGATCGCCACTGAAGCTTTCTTT. The whole variable domain, remainder taken from reference TRBV18 and TRBJ1-1, is NAGVMQNPRHLVRRRGQEARLRCSPMKGHSHVYWYRQLPEEGLKFMVYLQKENIIDESGMPKERFSAEFPKEGPSILRIQQVVRGDSAAYFCASSLRVGIATEAFFGQGTRLTVV.

The chain carries TRBV19 and TRBJ2-2; D gene unclear. This CDR3 region has 14 residues. In germline, CDR1 is LNHDA, CDR2 SQIVND (reference sequence). Trimming took 3 bases from V and 4 from J, leaving 9 bases between them. CDR3 residues: CASSMLEATGELFF. The CDR3 DNA sequence: TGTGCCAGTAGTATGTTAGAGGCCACCGGGGAGCTGTTTTTT.

This chain joins TRBV11-2 and TRBJ2-5, with D perhaps matching TRBD2 (5 bases). V lost 1 base and J lost 4, with 7 bases in between. Germline loops: CDR1 SGHAT, CDR2 FQNNGV. The CDR3 contains 13 residues. In nucleotides, the CDR3 is TGTGCCAGCAGCTTAGGAGGGCCAGAGACCCAGTACTTC. Translating it yields CASSLGGPETQYF.

The gene calls are TRBV27 and TRBJ1-1, with a possible D match to TRBD1 (5 bases). This CDR3 has 18 residues. CDR1 and CDR2 (germline): MNHEY, SMNVEV (reference sequence). The V gene lost 2 bases and the J gene lost 3 bases, with 22 bases spanning the gap. This CDR3 is CASSLRSFLRVGDTEAFF. DNA of the CDR3: TGTGCCAGCAGTTTACGATCGTTCCTCAGGGTTGGGGACACTGAAGCTTTCTTT.

About this clone: A junction boundary mismatches the germline segment, possibly from a read error. For the CDR3, the DNA is TGTGCCAGCAGTTACAGTGGAGGGGAAGCCTTCGGGGAGCTGCTTTTT. Protein sequence: CASSYSGGEAFGELLF. The rearrangement uses TRBV6-5 and TRBJ2-2, with D possibly matching TRBD2 (6 bases). Germline CDR1 and CDR2: MNHEY and SVGAGI. The CDR3 consists of 16 residues.

J is TRBJ2-3 and V is TRBV7-2; 12 nucleotides line up with TRBD2. Unmatched junction bases numbered 10, after V lost 5 bases and J lost 7 bases. The length of the CDR3 is 16 residues. The germline V gene encodes CDR1 SGHTA and CDR2 FQGNSA. Here the CDR3 DNA reads TGTGCCAGCAGCCCGATCCTAGCGGGAGGGCCTCATACGCAGTATTTT. Residues: CASSPILAGGPHTQYF. The whole variable domain, filled in from reference TRBV7-2 and TRBJ2-3, reads GAGVSQSPSNKVTEKGKDVELRCDPISGHTALYWYRQSLGQGLEFLIYFQGNSAPDKSGLPSDRFSAERTGGSVSTLTIQRTQQEDSAVYLCASSPILAGGPHTQYFGPGTRLTVL.

As concerns this clone: At one end the junction does not follow the germline gene, possibly because of a read error. This rearrangement joins TRBV4-1 to TRBJ1-2; the D gene is possibly TRBD1 (5 bases). Germline-derived CDR1 and CDR2 are MGHRA and YSYEKL. The CDR3 runs to 17 residues. The CDR3 bases are TGCGCCAGCAGCCAAGCTAACCCAGGGTCGGGTAACTATGGCTACATCTTC. It codes for CASSQANPGSGNYGYIF.

The chain couples TRBV6-4 to TRBJ2-1; 10 bases fit TRBD2. The CDR3 covers 14 residues. V shed 5 bases and J 7 bases; nucleotides not matched to a gene: 5. In germline, CDR1 is MRHNA, CDR2 SNTAGT. This CDR3 reads CASSNLAGVNEQFF. CDR3 sequence (DNA): TGTGCCAGCAGTAATCTAGCGGGGGTAAATGAGCAGTTCTTC.

V gene TRBV2 combines with J gene TRBJ2-7, with 11 bases matching TRBD2. Losses at the gene ends were 7 bases for V and 7 bases for J; bases not matched to a gene: 6. The germline V gene has CDR1 SNHLY and CDR2 FYNNEI. The CDR3 runs 13 residues. CDR3 coding DNA: TGTGCCAGCAATAGGGCTAGCGGGAGGGAGCAGTACTTC. Translating gives CASNRASGREQYF.

This clone came up once. The genes are TRBV6-1 and TRBJ2-1; possibly TRBD1 for D (6 bases). V was shortened by 7 bases and J by 2 bases, with 12 bases between the two germline ends. CDR1 and CDR2 from the germline V gene are MNHNS and SASEGT. The length of the CDR3 is 14 residues. CDR3: CASTSTGTYNEQFF. Here the CDR3 DNA reads TGTGCCAGCACTTCAACAGGGACCTACAATGAGCAGTTCTTC.

Regarding this clone: Distinct nucleotide sequences in the sample also encode this CDR3. This chain connects TRBV18 to TRBJ1-4; a possible D gene is TRBD1 (6 bases). Trimming took 3 bases from V and 8 from J, leaving 13 bases between them. Germline assignment: CDR1 KGHSH and CDR2 LQKENI. The CDR3 totals 14 residues. The CDR3 here is CASSPTGGWEKLFF. In nucleotides, the CDR3 is TGTGCCAGCTCACCGACGGGGGGCTGGGAAAAACTGTTTTTT.

The chain links TRBV7-2 to TRBJ2-7; 14 nucleotides line up with TRBD2. The V gene end was trimmed by 0 bases and the J gene end by 1 base; junction bases not matched to a gene: 2. The CDR3 is 17 residues long. The germline V gene has CDR1 SGHTA and CDR2 FQGNSA. CDR3 in DNA: TGTGCCAGCAGCTTAGCGGGGACTAGCGGGAGTTCCTACGAGCAGTACTTC. It translates to CASSLAGTSGSSYEQYF.

V usage is TRBV30 and J usage is TRBJ2-5; a possible D gene is TRBD2 (6 bases). V was shortened by 2 bases and J by 5 bases, with 12 bases between the two germline ends. The V gene's germline CDR1 is GTSNPN and CDR2 SVGIG (reference sequence). The CDR3 length is 13 residues. The CDR3 bases are TGTGCCTGGAGTCGGGGACTGCGGGAGACCCAGTACTTC. Amino acid sequence: CAWSRGLRETQYF.

This chain joins TRBV18 and TRBJ1-2; D might be TRBD1 (6 bases). The CDR3 sequence is 14 residues long. Trimming took 3 bases from V and 5 from J, leaving 13 bases between them. The germline gives CDR1 KGHSH, CDR2 LQKENI. This CDR3 reads CASSPQTGRYGYTF. CDR3 nucleotides: TGTGCCAGCTCACCGCAGACAGGACGGTATGGCTACACCTTC.

The J gene is TRBJ2-1, the V gene TRBV4-3; perhaps TRBD2 as D (6 bases). The CDR3 has 18 amino acids. The ends were cut back, 0 bases at V and 4 bases at J, with 19 bases in the middle. In germline, CDR1 is LGHNA, CDR2 YSLEER. The CDR3 loop is CASSQDPALGGEYNEQFF. Here the CDR3 DNA reads TGCGCCAGCAGCCAAGATCCGGCTTTGGGCGGGGAATACAATGAGCAGTTCTTC.

The chain uses TRBV19 and TRBJ1-5; 8 bases fit TRBD1. Germline values: CDR1 LNHDA, CDR2 SQIVND (reference sequence). This CDR3 is 14 amino acids long. Trimming removed 4 bases from V and 3 bases from J; junction bases left unmatched: 2. The CDR3 region is CASSRTGNNQPQHF. The CDR3 DNA reads as TGTGCCAGTAGTAGGACAGGGAACAATCAGCCCCAGCATTTT.

J is TRBJ1-5 and V is TRBV5-4; possibly TRBD1 for D (5 bases). V was pared by 2 bases and J by 2 bases, with 11 bases between. This CDR3 comprises 15 residues. The germline V gene encodes CDR1 SGHNT and CDR2 YYREEE (reference sequence). CDR3 sequence: CASSFTGGGNQPQHF. The CDR3 DNA follows: TGTGCCAGCAGCTTTACTGGGGGGGGCAATCAGCCCCAGCATTTT.

This chain uses TRBV10-3 with TRBJ1-1; no clear D. CDR3 size: 13 residues. Trimming removed 0 bases at V and 0 bases at J, with 2 bases between. Germline V gene data show CDR1 as ENHRY and CDR2 as SYGVKD. CDR3 sequence reads: CAISESMNTEAFF. The CDR3 nucleotides are TGTGCCATCAGTGAGTCTATGAACACTGAAGCTTTCTTT.

J is TRBJ1-4 and V is TRBV7-9, with 7 bases aligning to TRBD1. CDR3 size: 14 residues. V shed 7 bases and J 5 bases; nucleotides not matched to a gene: 7. Per germline, CDR1 SEHNR and CDR2 FQNEAQ (reference sequence). CDR3 DNA sequence: TGTGCCAGCACCCCGGGACAGTCAAATGAAAAACTGTTTTTT. Amino acids: CASTPGQSNEKLFF.

The V and J genes are TRBV2 and TRBJ2-3; D possibly corresponds to TRBD2 (6 bases). CDR3 length equals 15 residues. Looked up from germline, CDR1 is SNHLY and CDR2 is FYNNEI. Trimming stripped 7 bases from V and 1 base from J, with 15 bases between. CDR3 DNA: TGTGCCAGCATGGGGCCAGCGGGCCGCACAGATACGCAGTATTTT. It encodes CASMGPAGRTDTQYF.

V is TRBV5-1 and J is TRBJ1-2, with D unresolved. The CDR3 covers 14 residues. V was shortened by 4 bases and J by 0 bases, with 10 bases between the two germline ends. Per the germline V gene, CDR1 is SGHRS and CDR2 is YFSETQ. CDR3 loop: CASSNLASNYGYTF. CDR3 nucleotides: TGCGCCAGCAGCAACCTAGCATCTAACTATGGCTACACCTTC.

This chain joins TRBV9 and TRBJ1-1, with 8 positions matching TRBD1. CDR3 length: 15 amino acids. After removal of 3 bases from V and 1 base from J, the junction contained 5 bases not matched to a gene. The germline V gene has CDR1 SGDLS and CDR2 YYNGEE. CDR3 DNA: TGTGCCAGCAGCGCGTACAGGGGGGGGAACACTGAAGCTTTCTTT. It specifies CASSAYRGGNTEAFF.

V gene TRBV18 combines with J gene TRBJ1-1; D gene ambiguous. CDR3 size: 15 residues. The V end was cut by 2 bases, the J end by 0 bases, with 10 bases between. The germline V gene encodes CDR1 KGHSH and CDR2 LQKENI. The CDR3 sequence is CASSPSEAVNTEAFF. In DNA form, the CDR3 reads TGTGCCAGCTCACCATCCGAGGCGGTGAACACTGAAGCTTTCTTT.

The chain uses TRBV11-2 and TRBJ2-1, with 7 positions matching TRBD2. This CDR3 has 15 amino acids. CDR1 and CDR2 (germline): SGHAT, FQNNGV. The trim removed 5 bases at V and 7 bases at J, leaving 11 bases unmatched. The CDR3, as DNA: TGTGCCAGCAGCCCATACGCGGGAGACGGGAATGAGCAGTTCTTC. Encoded protein: CASSPYAGDGNEQFF.